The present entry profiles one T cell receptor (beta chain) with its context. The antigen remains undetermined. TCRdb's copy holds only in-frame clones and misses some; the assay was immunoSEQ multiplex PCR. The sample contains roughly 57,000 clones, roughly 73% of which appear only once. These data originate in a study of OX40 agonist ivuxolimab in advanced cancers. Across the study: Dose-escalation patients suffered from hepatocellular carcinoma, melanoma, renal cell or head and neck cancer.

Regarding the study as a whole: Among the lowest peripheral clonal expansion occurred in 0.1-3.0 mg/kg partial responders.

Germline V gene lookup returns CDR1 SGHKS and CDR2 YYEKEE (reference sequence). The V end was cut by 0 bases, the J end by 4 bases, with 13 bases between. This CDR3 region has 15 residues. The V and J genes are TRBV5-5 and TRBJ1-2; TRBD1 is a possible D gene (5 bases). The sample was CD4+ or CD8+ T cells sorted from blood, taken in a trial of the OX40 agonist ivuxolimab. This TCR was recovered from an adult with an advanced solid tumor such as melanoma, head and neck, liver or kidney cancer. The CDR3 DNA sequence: TGTGCCAGCAGCTTGGCCGGTTGGGGGATCTATGGCTACACCTTC. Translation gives CASSLAGWGIYGYTF.